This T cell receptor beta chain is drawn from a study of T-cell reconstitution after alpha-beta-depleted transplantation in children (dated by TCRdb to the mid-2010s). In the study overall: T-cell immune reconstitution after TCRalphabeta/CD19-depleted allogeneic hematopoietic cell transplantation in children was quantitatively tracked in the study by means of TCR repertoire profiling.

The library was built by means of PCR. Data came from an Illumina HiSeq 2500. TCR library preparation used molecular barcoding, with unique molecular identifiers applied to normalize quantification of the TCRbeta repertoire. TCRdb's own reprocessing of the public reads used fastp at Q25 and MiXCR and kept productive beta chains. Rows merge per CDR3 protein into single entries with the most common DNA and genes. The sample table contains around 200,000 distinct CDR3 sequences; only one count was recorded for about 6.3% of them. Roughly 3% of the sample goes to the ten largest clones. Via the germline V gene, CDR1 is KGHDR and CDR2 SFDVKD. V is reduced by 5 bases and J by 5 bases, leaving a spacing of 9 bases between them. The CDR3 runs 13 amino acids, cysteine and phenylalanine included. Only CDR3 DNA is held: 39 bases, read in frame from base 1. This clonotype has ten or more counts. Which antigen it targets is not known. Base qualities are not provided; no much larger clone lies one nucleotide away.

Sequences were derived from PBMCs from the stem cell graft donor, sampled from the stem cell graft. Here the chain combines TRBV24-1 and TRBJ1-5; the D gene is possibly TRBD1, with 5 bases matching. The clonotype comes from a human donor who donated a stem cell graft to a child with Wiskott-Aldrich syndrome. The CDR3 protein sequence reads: CATSGGVHQPQHF. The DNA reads TGTGCCACCAGTGGGGGGGTCCATCAGCCCCAGCATTTT.